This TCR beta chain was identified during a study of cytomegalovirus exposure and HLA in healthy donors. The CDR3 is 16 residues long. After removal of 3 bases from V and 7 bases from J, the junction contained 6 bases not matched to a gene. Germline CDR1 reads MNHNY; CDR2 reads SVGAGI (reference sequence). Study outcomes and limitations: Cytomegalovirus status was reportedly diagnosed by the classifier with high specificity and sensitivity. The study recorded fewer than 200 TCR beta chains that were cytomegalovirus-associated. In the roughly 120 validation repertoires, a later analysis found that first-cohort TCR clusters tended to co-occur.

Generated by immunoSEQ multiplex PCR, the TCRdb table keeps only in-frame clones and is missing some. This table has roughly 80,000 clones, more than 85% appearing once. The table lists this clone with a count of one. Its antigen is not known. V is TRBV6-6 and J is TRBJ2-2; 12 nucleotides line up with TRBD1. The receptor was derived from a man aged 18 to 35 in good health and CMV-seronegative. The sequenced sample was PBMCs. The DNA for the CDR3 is TGTGCCAGCAGTTATCGGGACAGGGGGCGAAACGGGGAGCTGTTTTTT. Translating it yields CASSYRDRGRNGELFF.